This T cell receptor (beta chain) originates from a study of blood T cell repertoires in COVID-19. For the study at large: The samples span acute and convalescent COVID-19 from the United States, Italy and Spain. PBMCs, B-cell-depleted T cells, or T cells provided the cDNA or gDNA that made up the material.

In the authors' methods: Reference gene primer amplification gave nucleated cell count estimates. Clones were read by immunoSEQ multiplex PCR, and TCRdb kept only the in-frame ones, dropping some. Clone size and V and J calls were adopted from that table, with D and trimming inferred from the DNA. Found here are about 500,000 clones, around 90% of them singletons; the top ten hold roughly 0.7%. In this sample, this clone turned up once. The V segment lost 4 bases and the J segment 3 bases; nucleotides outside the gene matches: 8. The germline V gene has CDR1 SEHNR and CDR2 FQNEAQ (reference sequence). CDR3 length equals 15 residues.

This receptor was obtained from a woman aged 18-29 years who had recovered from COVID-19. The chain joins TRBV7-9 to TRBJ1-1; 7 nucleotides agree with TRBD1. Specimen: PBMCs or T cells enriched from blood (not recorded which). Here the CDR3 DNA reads TGTGCCAGCAGCTCTACCGGGACAGAGTACACTGAAGCTTTCTTT. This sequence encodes CASSSTGTEYTEAFF.